This T cell receptor beta chain was found in a study of T cells in Graves' hyperthyroidism and ophthalmopathy. This clonotype showed up many times. When ophthalmopathy did not progress within 18 months, Graves' hyperthyroidism was considered stable. Hyperthyroidism had been newly diagnosed in patients aged 18 to 65, and its duration was under 2 months. Using RNA transcripts as the source, TCR beta CDR3 regions were amplified. The TCR CDR3 first-round RT-PCR relied on the HTBI primer set. One entry per CDR3 protein results from TCRdb running MiXCR on the multiplex PCR reads. The data contain 480,000 or so distinct CDR3 sequences, around 15% of them singletons. Trimming removed 5 bases at V and 7 bases at J, with 14 bases between. CDR1 and CDR2 (germline): MNHNS, SASEGT. This CDR3 is 13 amino acids long.

The sequenced material came from blood. The chain uses TRBV6-1 and TRBJ1-2; D ambiguous. The receptor was isolated from a woman aged 18-30 years with Graves' hyperthyroidism. The CDR3 DNA follows: TGTGCCAGCAGTCCCCGCGAGGACCGTGGCTACACCTTC. Protein product: CASSPREDRGYTF.